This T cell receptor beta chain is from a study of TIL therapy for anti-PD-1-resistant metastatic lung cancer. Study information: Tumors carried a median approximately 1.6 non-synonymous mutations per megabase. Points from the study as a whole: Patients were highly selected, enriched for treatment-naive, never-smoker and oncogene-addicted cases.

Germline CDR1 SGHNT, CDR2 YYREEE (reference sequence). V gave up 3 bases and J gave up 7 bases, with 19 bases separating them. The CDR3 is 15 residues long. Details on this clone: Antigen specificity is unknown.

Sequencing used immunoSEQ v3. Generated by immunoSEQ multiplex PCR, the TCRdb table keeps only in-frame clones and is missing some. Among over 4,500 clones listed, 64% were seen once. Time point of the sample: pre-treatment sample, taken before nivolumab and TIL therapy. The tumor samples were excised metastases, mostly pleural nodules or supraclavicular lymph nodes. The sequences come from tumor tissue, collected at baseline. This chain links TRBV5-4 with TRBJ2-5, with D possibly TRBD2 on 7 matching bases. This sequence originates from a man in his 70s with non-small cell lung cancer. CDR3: CASSSKDGGGGTQYF. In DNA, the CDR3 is TGTGCCAGCAGCTCCAAGGATGGGGGAGGGGGGACCCAGTACTTC.